Sequencing of this T cell receptor beta chain was carried out in a study of beta chain features in type 1 diabetes. Germline CDR1 and CDR2: LNHNV and YYDKDF (reference sequence). The CDR3 loop spans 16 amino acids. The germline V and J ends were trimmed by 0 bases and 3 bases, with 9 bases remaining between them. Since all of the isolated RNA was reverse transcribed, expressed TCRB transcripts were what got sequenced. Profiling relied on immunoSEQ multiplex PCR, and the TCRdb table lists in-frame clones only, not all of them. The repertoire has nearly 350,000 clones, over 7% of them found once; the top ten carry roughly 1%. Regarding the study as a whole: When Type 1 diabetes patients were examined, their TCRB CDR3s proved moderately but significantly shorter in all four CD4+ subsets.

This clone turned up a few times. Its target is unknown. The TCR was taken from a man aged 25-40 years with type 1 diabetes. Sequencing used central memory CD4+ T cells from blood. V and J are TRBV15 and TRBJ2-6; D gene uncertain. The CDR3 here is CATSRDPDSGANVLTF. CDR3 DNA: TGTGCCACCAGCAGAGATCCGGATAGTGGGGCCAACGTCCTGACTTTC.